These 22 T cell receptor beta chains share one sample of origin, sequenced in a study of blood T cell repertoires in COVID-19. Only in-frame clones appear in the TCRdb table, and some are missing; sequencing was by immunoSEQ multiplex PCR. Of 200,000 to 250,000 clones listed, approximately 78% are singletons. Sequenced material: peripheral blood. These receptor sequences come from a woman younger than 35 with acute or convalescent COVID-19.

The chain joins TRBV2 to TRBJ2-3; 9 bases map to TRBD1. The CDR3 consists of 15 residues. Unmatched junction bases numbered 6, after V lost 8 bases and J lost 0 bases. Looked up from germline, CDR1 is SNHLY and CDR2 is FYNNEI. The CDR3 nucleotides are TGTGCCAGCGCCGGGACAGGGACTAGCACAGATACGCAGTATTTT. It translates to CASAGTGTSTDTQYF.

The rearrangement joins TRBV27 to TRBJ2-7, with TRBD2 identical over 7 bases. Germline V gene sequence: CDR1 MNHEY, CDR2 SMNVEV (reference sequence). This CDR3 has 13 amino acids. The J segment lost 3 bases and the V segment lost 4 bases, leaving 3 bases of the junction unmatched. The CDR3 sequence: CASSWRGYYEQYF. The CDR3 DNA reads TGTGCCAGCAGTTGGCGGGGGTACTACGAGCAGTACTTC.

The CDR3 DNA reads TGTGCCAGCAGCCCTGGGACAGGGGGCTCTGGGGCCAACGTCCTGACTTTC. It is translated as CASSPGTGGSGANVLTF. The chain combines TRBV6-2 or TRBV6-3 with TRBJ2-6; 11 nucleotides align to TRBD1. Germline CDR1 reads MNHEY; CDR2 reads SVGEGT. The CDR3 has 17 residues. V trimming: 6 bases; J trimming: 0 bases; junction bases outside the gene matches: 4.

The chain is built from TRBV5-8 and TRBJ2-7, with D perhaps matching TRBD2 (6 bases). The CDR3 consists of 15 residues. Trimming pared 4 bases from V and 2 bases from J, leaving 16 bases between. Germline V gene data show CDR1 as SGHTS and CDR2 as YDEGEE. In DNA form, the CDR3 reads TGTGCCAGCAGCCCCCGCTCCGGGACTCCCTACGAGCAGTACTTC. It codes for CASSPRSGTPYEQYF.

The rearrangement uses TRBV6-5 and TRBJ1-5; 10 positions match TRBD1. CDR3 length: 14 amino acids. Trimming took 6 bases from V and 6 from J; bases not matched to a gene: 5. CDR1 and CDR2 from the germline V gene are MNHEY and SVGAGI. DNA for the CDR3: TGTGCCAGCAGCAGGACAGGGGGTGCTCAGCCCCAGCATTTT. This gives the protein CASSRTGGAQPQHF.

There are a few counts of this clone. In DNA, the CDR3 is TGTGCCAGCAGTGAACGTAGCGGGAGTCTTAACGAGCAGTACTTC. Protein: CASSERSGSLNEQYF. The V call is TRBV2, the J call TRBJ2-7, with TRBD2 matching 9 bases. V dropped 2 bases and J dropped 5; count of bases not matched to a gene: 7. Germline V gene sequence: CDR1 SNHLY, CDR2 FYNNEI. The CDR3 has 15 residues.

The chain employs TRBV14 and TRBJ2-2; 12 bases agree with TRBD2. The germline CDR1 and CDR2 sequences are SGHDN and FVKESK. The length of the CDR3 is 17 residues. Trimming at V came to 4 bases and at J to 4 bases, leaving 7 bases not matched to a gene. CDR3 in amino acids: CASSRQTSGRPTGELFF. The CDR3 nucleotides are TGTGCCAGCAGCCGCCAGACTAGCGGGAGACCCACCGGGGAGCTGTTTTTT.

The rearrangement joins TRBV11-2 to TRBJ2-5; 9 bases line up with TRBD2. This CDR3 is built from 15 residues. The V segment lost 5 bases and the J segment 4 bases; nucleotides outside the gene matches: 8. Germline assignment: CDR1 SGHAT and CDR2 FQNNGV. This CDR3 reads CASSPRAGGVETQYF. The CDR3 DNA follows: TGTGCCAGCAGCCCCCGGGCGGGAGGGGTAGAGACCCAGTACTTC. Complete variable domain (other parts from reference TRBV11-2 and TRBJ2-5): EAGVAQSPRYKIIEKRQSVAFWCNPISGHATLYWYQQILGQGPKLLIQFQNNGVVDDSQLPKDRFSAERLKGVDSTLKIQPAKLEDSAVYLCASSPRAGGVETQYFGPGTRLLVL.

The V and J genes are TRBV5-1 and TRBJ1-5, with 7 bases that match TRBD1. The CDR3 consists of 14 residues. J lost 4 bases, V lost 4 bases, and 5 bases had no gene match. Germline CDR1 reads SGHRS; CDR2 reads YFSETQ. In nucleotides, the CDR3 is TGCGCCAGCAGCCTGACAGGGACTAATCAGCCCCAGCATTTT. This sequence encodes CASSLTGTNQPQHF.

V usage is TRBV27 and J usage is TRBJ1-2; a possible D gene is TRBD1 (6 bases). This CDR3 is built from 15 residues. With 3 bases removed from V and 8 bases from J, the gap between germline ends came to 19 bases. Germline CDR1 is MNHEY and CDR2 is SMNVEV (reference sequence). This CDR3 is CASSFQARGVWGYTF. CDR3 sequence (DNA): TGTGCCAGCAGTTTTCAGGCCAGGGGAGTTTGGGGCTACACCTTC.

The chain has TRBV9 and TRBJ2-1, with D perhaps TRBD2 (5 bases). CDR1 SGDLS and CDR2 YYNGEE come from the germline V gene. This CDR3 is built from 17 residues. V was trimmed by 0 bases and J by 0 bases, leaving 13 bases between them. CDR3: CASSVGSAESSYNEQFF. Written as DNA, the CDR3 is TGTGCCAGCAGCGTAGGATCAGCGGAGAGCTCCTACAATGAGCAGTTCTTC.

V is TRBV11-2 and J is TRBJ2-7; D is ambiguous. Germline CDR1 SGHAT, CDR2 FQNNGV. This CDR3 is 17 amino acids long. The V and J ends lost 2 bases and 4 bases respectively, with 21 bases between them. Here the CDR3 DNA reads TGTGCCAGCAGCTTACTACCCTACCCACCGCGATTATACGAGCAGTACTTC. This codes for CASSLLPYPPRLYEQYF.

This chain uses TRBV7-9 with TRBJ2-1, with TRBD2 matching 11 bases. Germline V lookup: CDR1 SEHNR, CDR2 FQNEAQ (reference sequence). The CDR3 covers 14 residues. With V trimmed by 1 base and J by 10 bases, 3 bases remained unmatched. CDR3 sequence (DNA): TGTGCCAGCAGCTTAGGTACTAGCGGGAGAGAGCAGTTCTTC. Translated: CASSLGTSGREQFF.

The chain joins TRBV5-1 to TRBJ1-1; D gene unclear. CDR3 length: 13 amino acids. The V and J ends lost 2 bases and 5 bases respectively, with 10 bases between them. Germline V gene lookup returns CDR1 SGHRS and CDR2 YFSETQ. The chain's CDR3 is CASSLQVWTEAFF. DNA of the CDR3: TGCGCCAGCAGCTTACAAGTTTGGACTGAAGCTTTCTTT.

The genes are TRBV10-2 and TRBJ2-1, with 8 positions matching TRBD2. Germline V gene lookup returns CDR1 WSHSY and CDR2 SAAADI. V lost 5 bases and J lost 5; bases outside the gene matches: 5. CDR3 length equals 14 residues. CDR3 amino acids: CASSSGTRDNEQFF. CDR3 bases: TGCGCCAGCAGTTCCGGGACTAGAGACAATGAGCAGTTCTTC.

The rearrangement links TRBV4-2 to TRBJ1-1; D is possibly TRBD1 (6 bases). This CDR3 has 16 residues. The germline CDR1 and CDR2 sequences are LGHNA and YNFKEQ. V dropped 3 bases and J dropped 1 base, with 15 bases sitting between them. The CDR3 spells CASSHGRGSWNTEAFF. The CDR3 DNA reads as TGTGCCAGCAGCCACGGGAGGGGGTCATGGAACACTGAAGCTTTCTTT.

V and J are TRBV28 and TRBJ2-1; 8 positions match TRBD2. Germline CDR1 reads MDHEN; CDR2 reads SYDVKM. The CDR3 spans 17 residues. Trimming removed 2 bases from V and 6 bases from J; junction bases left unmatched: 12. The CDR3 region is CASSLIKGLALFNEQFF. The CDR3 DNA reads as TGTGCCAGCAGTTTAATTAAAGGACTAGCTTTATTCAATGAGCAGTTCTTC.

The V call is TRBV6-5, the J call TRBJ2-1; 10 positions match TRBD1. V gave up 6 bases and J gave up 8 bases; unmatched junction bases: 10. Germline values: CDR1 MNHEY, CDR2 SVGAGI. The CDR3 consists of 15 residues. The CDR3 loop is CASRSRRQGADEQFF. DNA for the CDR3: TGTGCCAGCAGATCTCGACGACAGGGGGCGGATGAGCAGTTCTTC.

The J gene is TRBJ2-3, the V gene TRBV10-2; TRBD2 agrees at 12 bases. This CDR3 contains 17 residues. Germline V gene data show CDR1 as WSHSY and CDR2 as SAAADI. V was pared by 5 bases and J by 6 bases, with 12 bases of the junction left unmatched. The DNA of the CDR3 is TGCGCCAGCAGTTCAATCGGACTAGCGGGAAAGGGGGATACGCAGTATTTT. As protein: CASSSIGLAGKGDTQYF.

The CDR3 DNA reads TGTGCCAGCAGTTTGGGGACAGAGGCAACTAATGAAAAACTGTTTTTT. Its protein product is CASSLGTEATNEKLFF. V usage is TRBV28 and J usage is TRBJ1-4; 7 bases agree with TRBD1. The germline CDR1 and CDR2 sequences are MDHEN and SYDVKM. The CDR3 runs to 16 residues. J was trimmed by 0 bases and V by 3 bases; bases with no gene match: 4.

This clone was seen more than once but under ten times. This chain joins TRBV6-6 and TRBJ1-3, with a tentative D call TRBD1 (5 bases). The V end was cut by 8 bases, the J end by 2 bases, with 13 bases between. The CDR3 is 14 amino acids. CDR1 is MNHNY and CDR2 is SVGAGI in the germline V gene (reference sequence). CDR3 bases: TGTGCCAGCTTTCCGGGGGAGACTGGAAACACCATATATTTT. Its protein product is CASFPGETGNTIYF.

This clone occurred once. The chain has TRBV14 and TRBJ2-2, with TRBD1 identical over 8 bases. J gave up 6 bases and V 1 base, and 4 bases lay outside the gene matches. CDR1 SGHDN and CDR2 FVKESK come from the germline V gene. The CDR3 is 15 residues long. The CDR3 DNA reads as TGTGCCAGCAGCCAAGTGGGCAGGGGGCCCGGGGAGCTGTTTTTT. As protein: CASSQVGRGPGELFF.